This T cell receptor (beta chain) was sequenced for a study of T cell responses to AZD1222 COVID-19 vaccine. Overall study results and limits: Across spike, vaccine-associated CD4 TCRs were found, dominant at 160-218 and 743-854. Only after the peak T cell response were repertoires sampled. Recipients of AZD1222 seropositive at baseline numbered only five or six.

This table comes from immunoSEQ multiplex PCR, and its TCRdb copy is limited to in-frame clones, with some not included. The sample shows 120,000 to 150,000 clones, about 91% of them seen only once. Pooling covered second doses at about 4 or about 12 weeks. CDR1 is SGHAT and CDR2 is FQDESV in the germline V gene (reference sequence). This CDR3 spans 18 amino acids. V was cut by 0 bases and J by 0 bases, with 15 bases left in between. Remarks on this clone: The target antigen is unknown.

Sequences were derived from peripheral blood, sampled 28 days after the second AZD1222 dose. The gene calls are TRBV11-1 and TRBJ2-1; tentatively, D is TRBD2 (6 bases). This TCR came from an adult who received the AZD1222 COVID-19 vaccine. CDR3 sequence: CASSLASLIADSYNEQFF. The CDR3 DNA reads as TGTGCCAGCAGCTTAGCGTCCCTAATAGCGGACTCCTACAATGAGCAGTTCTTC.